The 7 T cell receptor beta chains below all came from one sample that was sequenced in a study of regulatory T cells in long-lasting Graves disease (dated by TCRdb to about 2021). The library came from multiplex PCR. These reads were obtained on an Illumina HiSeq 4000. TCR beta libraries were built with iRepertoire HTBI primers and Arm-PCR amplification of CDR3 regions. Starting from the raw public reads, TCRdb applied fastp trimming at Q25, assembled clones with MiXCR and retained in-frame beta chains. Rows are combined by CDR3 protein, so each entry shows the most common genes and DNA. The sample table shows about 470,000 distinct CDR3 sequences, and 20% to 25% are seen once. Clones ranked in the top ten supply roughly 7.1% of the sample. Taken with the paper, the label for time point translates to: persistent/refractory GD, antithyroid drugs over 5 years with positive TRAb. RNA was extracted from PBMCs in TRIzol for both TCR sequencing and RNA sequencing.

The sample consisted of peripheral blood mononuclear cells (PBMCs), taken when the disease was refractory, from a patient treated with antithyroid drugs. These receptors were taken from a female donor with Graves disease.

This clonotype appeared a few times. This chain joins TRBV28 and TRBJ2-6; D gene ambiguous. Trimming removed 10 bases at V and 1 base at J, with 5 bases between. CDR3 size: 12 residues. Per the germline V gene, CDR1 is MDHEN and CDR2 is SYDVKM. The CDR3 coding sequence is TGTGCCACCAGATCTGGGGCCAACGTCCTGACTTTC. Translating it yields CATRSGANVLTF.

This clonotype has ten or more counts. V and J are TRBV28 and TRBJ1-6; the match to TRBD1 covers 10 bases. The CDR3 sequence is 17 residues long. In germline, CDR1 is MDHEN, CDR2 SYDVKM. Losses at the gene ends were 6 bases for V and 4 bases for J; bases not matched to a gene: 9. CDR3: CASRQGGTGEYNSPLHF. CDR3 nucleotides: TGTGCCAGCAGACAAGGGGGGACAGGGGAATATAATTCACCCCTCCACTTT.

This clonotype was counted ten times or more. V gene TRBV20-1 combines with J gene TRBJ1-2; D not resolved. The CDR3 contains 15 residues. V was trimmed by 0 bases and J by 3 bases, leaving 14 bases between them. Germline lookup yields CDR1 DFQATT and CDR2 SNEGSKA (reference sequence). The CDR3 sequence is CSARDPRGEHYGYTF. The CDR3 DNA is TGCAGTGCTAGAGACCCTAGAGGCGAGCACTATGGCTACACCTTC.

The chain couples TRBV9 to TRBJ2-7; a possible D gene is TRBD2 (6 bases). Germline assignment: CDR1 SGDLS and CDR2 YYNGEE. The CDR3 sequence is 14 residues long. V lost 1 base to trimming and J lost 4 bases, with 12 bases between them. The CDR3 spells CASSVLDSGYEQYF. The CDR3 DNA reads as TGTGCCAGCAGCGTACTGGATAGCGGTTACGAGCAGTACTTC.

In this sample, this clonotype turned up many times. The J gene is TRBJ2-5, the V gene TRBV27; maybe TRBD1 (5 bases). Per the germline V gene, CDR1 is MNHEY and CDR2 is SMNVEV (reference sequence). The V end lost 7 bases, the J end lost 5 bases, and 17 bases lay between the germline ends. CDR3 length equals 14 residues. The CDR3 DNA follows: TGTGCCAGCACCCCCCTTCAGGGAAGTGAGACCCAGTACTTC. Encoded protein: CASTPLQGSETQYF.

This clonotype was recorded at least ten times. This chain links TRBV28 with TRBJ2-7; D remains ambiguous. This CDR3 has 12 amino acids. The germline V and J ends were trimmed by 3 bases and 4 bases, with 7 bases remaining between them. The V gene's germline CDR1 is MDHEN and CDR2 SYDVKM. CDR3 protein: CASSLRFYEQYF. The CDR3 nucleotides are TGTGCCAGCAGTTTGAGGTTTTACGAGCAGTACTTC.

This clonotype has just a few counts. The V call is TRBV7-8, the J call TRBJ2-7; D is uncertain. CDR1 and CDR2 (germline): SGHVS, FQNEAQ. The CDR3 is 14 amino acids. V lost 2 bases and J 0 bases, leaving 8 bases between the germline ends. CDR3 nucleotides: TGTGCCAGCAGCTTAACGAGGAGCTCCTACGAGCAGTACTTC. Translating it yields CASSLTRSSYEQYF.